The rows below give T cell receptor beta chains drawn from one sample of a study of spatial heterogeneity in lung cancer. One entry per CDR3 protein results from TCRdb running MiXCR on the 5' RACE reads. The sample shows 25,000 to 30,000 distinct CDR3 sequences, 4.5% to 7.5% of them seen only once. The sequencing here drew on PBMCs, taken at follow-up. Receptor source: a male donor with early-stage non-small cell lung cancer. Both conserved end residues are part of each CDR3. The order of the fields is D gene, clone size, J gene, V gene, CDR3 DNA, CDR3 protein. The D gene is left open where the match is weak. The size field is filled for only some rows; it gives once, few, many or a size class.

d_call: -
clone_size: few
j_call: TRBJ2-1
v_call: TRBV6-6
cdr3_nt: TGTGCCAGCAGTTACAAAAGAGTCCCCCCCTACAATGAGCAGTTCTTC
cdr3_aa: CASSYKRVPPYNEQFF

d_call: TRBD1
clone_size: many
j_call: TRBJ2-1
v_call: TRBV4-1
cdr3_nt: TGCGCCAGCAGCCAAGATCGTTTCTGGACAGGGAGGTACGGGACCAGGGGGAATGAGCAGTTCTTC
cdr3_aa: CASSQDRFWTGRYGTRGNEQFF

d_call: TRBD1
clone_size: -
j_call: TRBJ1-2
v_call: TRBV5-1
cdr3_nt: TGCGCCAGCAGCAGGGAGACAGGGGGCCTTGGCTACACCTTC
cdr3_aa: CASSRETGGLGYTF

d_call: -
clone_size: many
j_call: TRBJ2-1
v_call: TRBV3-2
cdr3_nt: TGTGCCAGCAGGCGGGAGTATTATGAGCAGTTCTTC
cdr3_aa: CASRREYYEQFF

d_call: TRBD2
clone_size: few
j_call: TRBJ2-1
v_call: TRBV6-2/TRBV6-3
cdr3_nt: TGTGCCAGCAAGGATAGCGGGAGGGCCGCCGATGAGCAGTTCTTC
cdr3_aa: CASKDSGRAADEQFF

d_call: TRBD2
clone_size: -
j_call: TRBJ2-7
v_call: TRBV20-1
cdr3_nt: TGCAGTGCTAGAGATAGAGCGGGGCTTAAAATATTAGAGTACTTC
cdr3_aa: CSARDRAGLKILEYF

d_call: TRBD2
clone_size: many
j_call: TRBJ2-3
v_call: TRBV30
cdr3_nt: TGTGCCTGGAGTGCCTTCTTGGCGGGAGATGTGGATACGCAGTATTTT
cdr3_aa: CAWSAFLAGDVDTQYF

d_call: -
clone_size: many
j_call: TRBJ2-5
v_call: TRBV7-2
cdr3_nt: TGTGCCAGCAGCTTTCGGGGGGAGACCCAGTACTTC
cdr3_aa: CASSFRGETQYF

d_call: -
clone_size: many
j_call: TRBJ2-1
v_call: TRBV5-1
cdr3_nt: TGCGCCAGCAGCTTGGGGCAGAACTACAATGAGCAGTTCTTC
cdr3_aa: CASSLGQNYNEQFF

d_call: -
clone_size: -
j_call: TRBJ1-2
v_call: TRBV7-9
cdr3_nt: TGTGCCAGCATCGGGGGAAGTAACTATGGCTACACCTTC
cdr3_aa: CASIGGSNYGYTF

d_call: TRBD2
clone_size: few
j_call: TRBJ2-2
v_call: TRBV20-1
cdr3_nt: TGCAGTGGTGCGGGGGTGAACACCGGGGAGCTGTTTTTT
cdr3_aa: CSGAGVNTGELFF

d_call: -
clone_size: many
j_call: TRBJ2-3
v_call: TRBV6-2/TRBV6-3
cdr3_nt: TGTGCCAGCAGTTATCGGCTTGATGGTACGCAGTATTTT
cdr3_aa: CASSYRLDGTQYF

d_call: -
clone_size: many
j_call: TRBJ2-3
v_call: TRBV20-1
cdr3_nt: TGCAGTGCTAGAGATATGGAGACAGATACGCAGTATTTT
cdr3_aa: CSARDMETDTQYF

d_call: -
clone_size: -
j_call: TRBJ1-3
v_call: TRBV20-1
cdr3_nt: TGCAGTGCTAGAGTTTACGCCCAGGAGCTCTCTGGAAACACCATATATTTT
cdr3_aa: CSARVYAQELSGNTIYF

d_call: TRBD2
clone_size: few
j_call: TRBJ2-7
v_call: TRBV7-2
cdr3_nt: TGTGCCAGCAGCTTAACCAGCGGGGGGGTGTCCTACGAGCAGTACTTC
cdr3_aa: CASSLTSGGVSYEQYF

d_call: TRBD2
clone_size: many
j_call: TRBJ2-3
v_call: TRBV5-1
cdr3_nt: TGCGCCAGCAGCTTGGGGACTAGCGGGAGAGGGGATACGCAGTATTTT
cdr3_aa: CASSLGTSGRGDTQYF

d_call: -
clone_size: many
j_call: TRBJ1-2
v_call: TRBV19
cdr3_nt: TGTGCCAGTACCCCTAGCGGCGGGATGGGCTATGGCTACACCTTC
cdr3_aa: CASTPSGGMGYGYTF